This T cell receptor beta chain was retrieved from a study of shared clonotypes between healthy human individuals. Looking at the study overall: Three CD4 naive, three CD4 memory, two CD8 naive and one CD8 memory plate were used per donor. Regarding the study as a whole: Naive CD4 clonotype sharing across several donors was approximately 5%.

The study ran the assay at deep level. Each cell subset's genomic DNA was divided evenly among several immunoSEQ plates. This table comes from immunoSEQ multiplex PCR, and its TCRdb copy is limited to in-frame clones, with some not included. The table lists approximately 530,000 clones, around 95% of them singletons. Concerning this clone: The antigen is undetermined.

With V trimmed by 2 bases and J by 0 bases, 4 bases remained unmatched. This CDR3 has 18 residues. The germline V gene encodes CDR1 MRHNA and CDR2 SNTAGT. The TCR originated in a woman in her twenties or thirties in good health. Source material: naive CD4+ T cells sorted from blood. Regarding subset: CD45RA+ positively selected. The rearrangement joins TRBV6-4 to TRBJ2-3, with 14 bases fitting TRBD2. The DNA of the CDR3 is TGTGCCAGCAGTGACGGACTAGCGGGAGGTACTAGCACAGATACGCAGTATTTT. This encodes CASSDGLAGGTSTDTQYF.